These 23 T cell receptor beta chains came from one sample sequenced in a study of T cell repertoires in cytomegalovirus infection (dated by TCRdb to about 2019). Sequencing took place on an Illumina HiSeq 1500. TCRdb itself trimmed the public reads at Q25 with fastp, ran MiXCR and retained productive beta chains. Records with the same CDR3 protein are collapsed into one entry carrying the most frequent genes and DNA. The sample includes about 310,000 distinct CDR3 sequences, with roughly a sixth observed a single time. The biggest ten clones account for about 12% of the sample. The sequencing sample was made of PBMCs. The receptors stem from a human donor in good health (CMV status not recorded). Some clones in this sample may be carry-over from other donors' samples.

This clonotype was picked up a small number of times. The chain combines TRBV6-2 or TRBV6-3 with TRBJ2-5, with TRBD1 as a possible D gene (5 bases). The ends were cut back, 5 bases at V and 0 bases at J, with 10 bases in the middle. This CDR3 has 14 residues. CDR1 is MNHEY, CDR2 SVGEGT, per germline. Here the CDR3 DNA reads TGTGCCAGCAGTAGACAGAGCCACCAAGAGACCCAGTACTTC. Its translation: CASSRQSHQETQYF.

This clonotype was observed a handful of times. V gene TRBV12-3 or TRBV12-4 combines with J gene TRBJ2-3; D tentatively fits TRBD1 or TRBD2 (5 bases each). The CDR3 extends over 15 amino acids. The germline V and J ends were trimmed by 5 bases and 6 bases, with 18 bases remaining between them. CDR3 sequence: CASSPWDGSDDTQYF. CDR3 coding DNA: TGTGCCAGCAGTCCGTGGGACGGGTCCGACGATACGCAGTATTTT.

This clonotype turned up a few times. One end of the junction does not line up with germline, which may come from a read error. The J gene is TRBJ2-5, the V gene TRBV5-3; D is possibly TRBD1 (5 bases). TRBV5-3 is filed as an ORF, its function uncertain. The CDR3 is 14 amino acids. CDR3 in DNA: TGTGCCAGCAGCTCCCGCTGGACACAAGAGACCCAGTACTTC. Translating it yields CASSSRWTQETQYF.

This clonotype appeared a few times. The chain recombines TRBV11-2 with TRBJ1-1; maybe TRBD1 (5 bases). Trimming shortened V by 0 bases and J by 6 bases, and 17 bases separated the two germline ends. Germline CDR1 and CDR2: SGHAT and FQNNGV. The CDR3 has 16 residues. CDR3 coding DNA: TGTGCCAGCAGCTTAGATTGGGGGACGGGGAGGTCTGAAGCTTTCTTT. This codes for CASSLDWGTGRSEAFF.

The chain couples TRBV5-4 to TRBJ1-4; the D is unclear. The ends were cut back, 4 bases at V and 8 bases at J, with 12 bases in the middle. Germline V lookup: CDR1 SGHNT, CDR2 YYREEE (reference sequence). This CDR3 is 13 amino acids long. The CDR3 loop reads CASSTPDQEKLFF. CDR3 DNA sequence: TGTGCCAGCAGCACCCCGGACCAGGAAAAACTGTTTTTT.

The table lists this clonotype with a few counts. The chain couples TRBV7-9 to TRBJ1-2; D is perhaps TRBD1 (5 bases). From germline, CDR1 is SEHNR and CDR2 FQNEAQ (reference sequence). CDR3 length: 13 residues. The V end lost 1 base, the J end lost 7 bases, and 10 bases lay between the germline ends. The DNA for the CDR3 is TGTGCCAGCAGCTTAGAGACACAGGCTGGCTACACCTTC. Translating gives CASSLETQAGYTF. Drawing the rest from reference TRBV7-9 and TRBJ1-2, the complete variable domain is DTGVSQNPRHKITKRGQNVTFRCDPISEHNRLYWYRQTLGQGPEFLTYFQNEAQLEKSRLLSDRFSAERPKGSFSTLEIQRTEQGDSAMYLCASSLETQAGYTFGSGTRLTVV.

This chain links TRBV4-1 with TRBJ1-1; D remains ambiguous. V was trimmed by 0 bases and J by 5 bases, leaving 10 bases between them. The CDR3 has 14 amino acids. Germline V gene data show CDR1 as MGHRA and CDR2 as YSYEKL. The CDR3 coding sequence is TGCGCCAGCAGCCAAGAGCAACAGAGAACTGAAGCTTTCTTT. Residues: CASSQEQQRTEAFF.

This clonotype has at least ten counts. CDR3 residues: CASSSRTGANEKLFF. CDR3 bases: TGTGCCAGCAGCTCCCGGACAGGGGCTAATGAAAAACTGTTTTTT. The chain combines TRBV7-2 with TRBJ1-4; 9 nucleotides match TRBD1. The CDR3 length is 15 residues. The ends lost 4 bases at V and 3 bases at J; junction bases unmatched: 3. The germline V gene has CDR1 SGHTA and CDR2 FQGNSA. Full variable domain (outside the CDR3, taken from reference TRBV7-2 and TRBJ1-4): GAGVSQSPSNKVTEKGKDVELRCDPISGHTALYWYRQSLGQGLEFLIYFQGNSAPDKSGLPSDRFSAERTGGSVSTLTIQRTQQEDSAVYLCASSSRTGANEKLFFGSGTQLSVL.

This clonotype came up a few times. In DNA form, the CDR3 reads TGTGCCAGCAGCCTCGGGACTAGCGGGCCTAGATCCTACGAGCAGTACTTC. As protein: CASSLGTSGPRSYEQYF. The gene calls are TRBV7-2 and TRBJ2-7; 12 nucleotides align to TRBD2. The CDR3 has 17 residues. Trimming removed 5 bases from V and 1 base from J; junction bases left unmatched: 9. Per the germline V gene, CDR1 is SGHTA and CDR2 is FQGNSA.

This clonotype appeared a single time. Just one base apart from a much larger clone, this may be a read error. This chain connects TRBV6-5 to TRBJ2-5, with 8 nucleotides matching TRBD1. The CDR3 is made up of 14 amino acids. Germline V gene lookup returns CDR1 MNHEY and CDR2 SVGAGI. CDR3 sequence: CVSSPGQVLKTQYF. Here the CDR3 DNA reads TGTGTCAGCAGTCCGGGACAGGTGTTAAAGACCCAGTACTTC.

This clonotype was detected only a few times. This chain uses TRBV27 with TRBJ2-2; TRBD1 agrees at 9 bases. CDR1 MNHEY and CDR2 SMNVEV come from the germline V gene (reference sequence). Trimming removed 4 bases from V and 6 bases from J; junction bases left unmatched: 6. The CDR3 is 15 amino acids. In nucleotides, the CDR3 is TGTGCCAGCAGTTCCGGGACAGGGAAGGCCGGGGAGCTGTTTTTT. Its translation is CASSSGTGKAGELFF.

This clonotype appeared a few times. The V gene is TRBV20-1, the J gene TRBJ2-5, with D possibly being TRBD1 (5 bases). The CDR3 runs to 13 residues. V lost 3 bases, J lost 3 bases, and 11 bases lay in between. Germline V CDR1 and CDR2: DFQATT, SNEGSKA (reference sequence). The CDR3 DNA sequence: TGCAGTGCTAGCTGGGGCAGAGAAGAGACCCAGTACTTC. It specifies CSASWGREETQYF.

The rearrangement joins TRBV28 to TRBJ2-6; the D is unclear. This CDR3 region has 15 residues. CDR1 and CDR2 (germline): MDHEN, SYDVKM. Trimming pared 5 bases from V and 0 bases from J, leaving 8 bases between. CDR3 protein: CASSGQPSGANVLTF. The CDR3 region has the DNA TGTGCCAGCAGTGGGCAGCCCTCTGGGGCCAACGTCCTGACTTTC.

This chain links TRBV5-8 with TRBJ2-1; unclear D gene. In germline, CDR1 is SGHTS, CDR2 YDEGEE. V was pared by 4 bases and J by 6 bases, with 17 bases between. The CDR3 runs to 15 residues. The CDR3, as DNA: TGTGCCAGCAGCCCCTACCCTCACTCGGGCAATGAGCAGTTCTTC. It yields the protein CASSPYPHSGNEQFF.

V and J are TRBV12-3 or TRBV12-4 and TRBJ2-2; 7 bases are a match to TRBD1. The V gene end was trimmed by 6 bases and the J gene end by 7 bases; junction bases not matched to a gene: 11. The CDR3 has 15 residues. The CDR3 sequence is CASSPMGQPDGELFF. In nucleotides, the CDR3 is TGTGCCAGCAGCCCGATGGGACAGCCCGACGGGGAGCTGTTTTTT.

The chain joins TRBV10-3 to TRBJ1-1, with 10 bases identical to TRBD1. The CDR3 runs to 14 residues. J was trimmed by 4 bases and V by 6 bases; bases with no gene match: 5. CDR1 and CDR2 (germline): ENHRY, SYGVKD. DNA of the CDR3: TGTGCCATCAGGGGACAGGGGTTGGGCACTGAAGCTTTCTTT. Encoded protein: CAIRGQGLGTEAFF.

Ten or more counts support this clonotype. This chain connects TRBV7-9 to TRBJ2-5; the match to TRBD2 covers 9 bases. This CDR3 region has 17 residues. Trimming at V came to 5 bases and at J to 3 bases, leaving 13 bases not matched to a gene. CDR1 is SEHNR and CDR2 is FQNEAQ in the germline V gene (reference sequence). The CDR3 DNA follows: TGTGCCAGCAGCCTCCGCGTCGCTAGCGGGACTGAAGAGACCCAGTACTTC. Protein: CASSLRVASGTEETQYF. Full variable domain (remainder filled in from reference TRBV7-9 and TRBJ2-5): DTGVSQNPRHKITKRGQNVTFRCDPISEHNRLYWYRQTLGQGPEFLTYFQNEAQLEKSRLLSDRFSAERPKGSFSTLEIQRTEQGDSAMYLCASSLRVASGTEETQYFGPGTRLLVL.

Ten or more counts support this clonotype. The CDR3, as DNA: TGTGCCAGCAGCGTCGGGACATATAGCAATCAGCCCCAGCATTTT. Its protein is CASSVGTYSNQPQHF. The gene calls are TRBV7-8 and TRBJ1-5; maybe TRBD1 (6 bases). Germline assignment: CDR1 SGHVS and CDR2 FQNEAQ. V was trimmed by 5 bases and J by 0 bases, leaving 11 bases between them. The CDR3 is made up of 15 amino acids.

The chain joins TRBV28 to TRBJ1-1; D remains ambiguous. The germline V gene encodes CDR1 MDHEN and CDR2 SYDVKM. The ends were cut back, 6 bases at V and 0 bases at J, with 11 bases in the middle. The CDR3 consists of 14 residues. CDR3 region: CASSLPPLNTEAFF. CDR3 DNA: TGTGCCAGCAGCTTACCTCCCTTGAACACTGAAGCTTTCTTT.

The chain joins TRBV20-1 to TRBJ1-5, with D unresolved. CDR1 DFQATT and CDR2 SNEGSKA come from the germline V gene (reference sequence). This CDR3 has 14 amino acids. Trimming left V 3 bases short and J 3 bases short, with 12 bases between. CDR3 loop: CSASLGPFNQPQHF. As DNA, the CDR3 is TGCAGTGCTAGCCTAGGGCCTTTCAATCAGCCCCAGCATTTT.

This clonotype appeared many times. This chain joins TRBV7-9 and TRBJ2-5; D remains ambiguous. The CDR3 loop spans 13 amino acids. Trimming took off 3 bases at V and 5 bases at J, with 10 bases between the two ends. In germline, CDR1 is SEHNR, CDR2 FQNEAQ (reference sequence). CDR3 in amino acids: CASSFLGSETQYF. The CDR3 DNA follows: TGTGCCAGCAGCTTTCTGGGGTCGGAGACCCAGTACTTC.

This clonotype was detected a few times. V usage is TRBV6-5 and J usage is TRBJ2-7; D might be TRBD1 (6 bases). The CDR3 extends over 15 amino acids. Between the trimmed V and J ends, which lost 2 bases and 2 bases, there was a span of 13 bases. The germline CDR1 and CDR2 sequences are MNHEY and SVGAGI. CDR3 bases: TGTGCCAGCAGTTACGCGGCCAGGGGAACCTACGAGCAGTACTTC. Translated, it gives CASSYAARGTYEQYF.

This clonotype came up many times. The chain couples TRBV12-3 or TRBV12-4 to TRBJ2-5; unclear D gene. CDR3 size: 14 residues. V gave up 1 base and J gave up 7 bases, with 13 bases separating them. CDR3 residues: CASSLVWPSGTQYF. The CDR3, as DNA: TGTGCCAGCAGTTTAGTCTGGCCGTCGGGGACCCAGTACTTC.